The sequence of this T cell receptor beta chain was determined in a study of control samples from healthy donors and cancer patients. Germline V gene data show CDR1 as MDHEN and CDR2 as SYDVKM. There are 14 residues in the CDR3. The V gene lost 3 bases and the J gene lost 5 bases, with 13 bases spanning the gap. Clones were sequenced by immunoSEQ multiplex PCR, and TCRdb holds only the in-frame ones, with some missing. The sample includes some 220,000 clones, roughly 94% seen only once; the top ten take less than 1.6%. Sequences were obtained from blood. The V gene is TRBV28, the J gene TRBJ2-5, with D possibly matching TRBD2 (6 bases). This TCR was recovered from a man in his fifties or sixties in good health. The CDR3 coding sequence is TGTGCCAGCAGTTTGTCGGGGGTATTGGAGACCCAGTACTTC. This translates into CASSLSGVLETQYF.